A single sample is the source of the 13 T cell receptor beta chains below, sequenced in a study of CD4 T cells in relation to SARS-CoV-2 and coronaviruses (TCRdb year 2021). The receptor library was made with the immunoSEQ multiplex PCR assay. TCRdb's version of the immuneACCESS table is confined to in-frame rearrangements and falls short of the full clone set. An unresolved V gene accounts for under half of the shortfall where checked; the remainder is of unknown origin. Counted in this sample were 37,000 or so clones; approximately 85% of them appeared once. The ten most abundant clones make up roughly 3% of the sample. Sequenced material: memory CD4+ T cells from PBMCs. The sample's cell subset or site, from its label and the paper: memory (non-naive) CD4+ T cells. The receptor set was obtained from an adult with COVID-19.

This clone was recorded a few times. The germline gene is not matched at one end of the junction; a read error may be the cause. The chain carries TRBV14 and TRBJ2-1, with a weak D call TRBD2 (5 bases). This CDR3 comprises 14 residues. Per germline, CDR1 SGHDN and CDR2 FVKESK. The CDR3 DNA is TGTGCCAGCAGCCAACTCACAGACTACGATGAGCAGTTCTTC. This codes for CASSQLTDYDEQFF.

In DNA form, the CDR3 reads TGTGCCAGCAGCTTGTTGGGGTCTTCGAACACTGAAGCTTTCTTT. Its protein is CASSLLGSSNTEAFF. The V gene is TRBV7-2, the J gene TRBJ1-1; D is uncertain. The V and J ends lost 3 bases and 1 base respectively, with 12 bases between them. This CDR3 has 15 residues. Germline values: CDR1 SGHTA, CDR2 FQGNSA.

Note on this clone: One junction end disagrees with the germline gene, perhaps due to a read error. The CDR3 loop is CAITEDARGPQHF. The CDR3 DNA follows: TGTGCCATCACTGAGGACGCTCGGGGGCCCCAGCATTTT. The rearrangement links TRBV10-3 to TRBJ1-5; D gene ambiguous. This CDR3 contains 13 residues. In germline, CDR1 is ENHRY, CDR2 SYGVKD.

For the CDR3, the DNA is TGTGCCAGCAGTGAACCACTTTGGACTAGCGGGAGTACAGATACGCAGTATTTT. It specifies CASSEPLWTSGSTDTQYF. This chain connects TRBV2 to TRBJ2-3, with TRBD2 matching over 13 bases. After removal of 2 bases from V and 3 bases from J, the junction contained 8 bases not matched to a gene. The CDR3 totals 18 residues. The V gene's germline CDR1 is SNHLY and CDR2 FYNNEI. Full variable domain (remainder filled in from reference TRBV2 and TRBJ2-3): EPEVTQTPSHQVTQMGQEVILRCVPISNHLYFYWYRQILGQKVEFLVSFYNNEISEKSEIFDDQFSVERPDGSNFTLKIRSTKLEDSAMYFCASSEPLWTSGSTDTQYFGPGTRLTVL.

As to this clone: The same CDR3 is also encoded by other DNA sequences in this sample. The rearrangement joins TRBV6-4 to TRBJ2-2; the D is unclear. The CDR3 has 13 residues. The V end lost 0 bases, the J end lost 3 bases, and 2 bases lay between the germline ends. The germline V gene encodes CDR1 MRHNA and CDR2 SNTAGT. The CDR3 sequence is CASSDSDTGELFF. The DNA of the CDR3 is TGTGCCAGCAGTGACTCCGACACCGGGGAGCTGTTTTTT.

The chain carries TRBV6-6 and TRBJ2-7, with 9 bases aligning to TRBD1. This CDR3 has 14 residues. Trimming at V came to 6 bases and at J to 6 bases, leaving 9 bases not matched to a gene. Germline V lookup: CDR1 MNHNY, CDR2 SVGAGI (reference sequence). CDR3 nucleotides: TGTGCCAGCAGGGCGACAGGGGGGGCTTCCGAGCAGTACTTC. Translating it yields CASRATGGASEQYF.

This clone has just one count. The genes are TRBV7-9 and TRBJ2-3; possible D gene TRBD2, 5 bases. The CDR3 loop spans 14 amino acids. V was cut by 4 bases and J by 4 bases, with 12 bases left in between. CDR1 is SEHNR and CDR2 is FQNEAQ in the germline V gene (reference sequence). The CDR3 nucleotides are TGTGCCAGCAGCTCCGGAATTAGCGCAGATACGCAGTATTTT. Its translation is CASSSGISADTQYF.

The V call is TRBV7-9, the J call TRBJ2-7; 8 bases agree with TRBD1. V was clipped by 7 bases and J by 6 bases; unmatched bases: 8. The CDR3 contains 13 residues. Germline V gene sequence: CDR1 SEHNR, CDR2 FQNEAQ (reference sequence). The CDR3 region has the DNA TGTGCCAGCAACCGGACAGGGAAGCGCGAGCAGTACTTC. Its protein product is CASNRTGKREQYF.

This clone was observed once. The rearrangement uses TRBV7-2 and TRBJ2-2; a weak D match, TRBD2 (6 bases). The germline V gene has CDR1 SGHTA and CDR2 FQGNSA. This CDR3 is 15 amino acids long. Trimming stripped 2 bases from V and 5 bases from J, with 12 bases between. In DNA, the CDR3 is TGTGCCAGCAGCTTAACGGGACTGAGGACCGGGGAGCTGTTTTTT. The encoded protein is CASSLTGLRTGELFF.

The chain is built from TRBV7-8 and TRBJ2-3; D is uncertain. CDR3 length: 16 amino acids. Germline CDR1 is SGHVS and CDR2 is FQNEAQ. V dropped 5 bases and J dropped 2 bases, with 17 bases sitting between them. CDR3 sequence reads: CASSRPPRLDTDTQYF. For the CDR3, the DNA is TGTGCCAGCAGCCGCCCGCCGAGGCTAGACACAGATACGCAGTATTTT. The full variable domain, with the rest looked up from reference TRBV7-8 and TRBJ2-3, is GAGVSQSPRYKVAKRGQDVALRCDPISGHVSLFWYQQALGQGPEFLTYFQNEAQLDKSGLPSDRFFAERPEGSVSTLKIQRTQQEDSAVYLCASSRPPRLDTDTQYFGPGTRLTVL.

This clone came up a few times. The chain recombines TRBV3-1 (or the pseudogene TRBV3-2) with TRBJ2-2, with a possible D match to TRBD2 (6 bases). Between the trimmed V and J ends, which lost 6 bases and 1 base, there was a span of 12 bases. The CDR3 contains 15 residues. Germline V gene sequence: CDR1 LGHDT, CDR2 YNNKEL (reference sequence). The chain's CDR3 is CASRARAGNTGELFF. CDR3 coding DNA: TGTGCCAGCAGGGCTCGAGCGGGGAACACCGGGGAGCTGTTTTTT.

This CDR3 reads CSAQRGSNEQFF. In DNA form, the CDR3 reads TGCAGCGCTCAGCGCGGGAGCAATGAGCAGTTCTTC. This chain uses TRBV29-1 with TRBJ2-1; TRBD2 aligns across 7 bases. Trimming removed 7 bases from V and 6 bases from J; junction bases left unmatched: 6. Germline V gene lookup returns CDR1 SQVTM and CDR2 ANQGSEA. This CDR3 is built from 12 residues.

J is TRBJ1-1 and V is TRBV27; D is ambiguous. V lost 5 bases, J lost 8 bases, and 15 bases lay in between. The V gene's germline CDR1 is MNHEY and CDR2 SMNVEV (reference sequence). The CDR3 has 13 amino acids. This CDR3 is CASSRHSVGEAFF. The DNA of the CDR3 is TGTGCCAGCAGTCGCCACAGTGTTGGGGAAGCTTTCTTT.